This T cell receptor beta chain was recorded in a study of shared clonotypes between healthy human individuals. The data were produced by immunoSEQ multiplex PCR, yet TCRdb's version contains in-frame clones alone and is incomplete. The repertoire holds around 2.3 million clones, with 95% as singletons. This CDR3 spans 18 amino acids. CDR1 and CDR2 (germline): SGDLS, YYNGEE. The junction had 17 bases not matched to a gene; V was cut back by 4 bases and J by 1 base. It was into CD45RA+ naive and CD45RA-negative memory subsets that the CD4+ cells were split. This receptor was obtained from a man between 18 and 29 years old in good health. Sequencing used naive CD4+ T cells sorted from blood. Regarding subset: CD45RA+ positively selected. This chain joins TRBV9 and TRBJ2-7, with 7 bases fitting TRBD1. The CDR3 coding sequence is TGTGCCAGCAGCCTCCTCGACAGGGACCAAGTGAATTCCTACGAGCAGTACTTC. Its protein product is CASSLLDRDQVNSYEQYF.